The subject of this entry is one TCR beta chain. As yet, its antigen is unknown. The data stem from a study of persistence of HIV-infected CD4 T cells. Study conclusions and caveats: Degenerate expanded CDR3beta sequences were enriched among CMV- and Gag-responding cells.

Cells were stimulated with overlapping HIV-1 Gag 15-mer peptides. Memory cells lacking CD40L and CD69 with high CD45RO were sorted. Anti-CD28/CD49d costimulation, CD40-blocking antibody and enfuvirtide were given to CD8-depleted PBMCs for 18 hours. V dropped 4 bases and J dropped 10 bases, with 14 bases sitting between them. The germline CDR1 and CDR2 sequences are SGDLS and YYNGEE. The CDR3 has 12 amino acids. This was the immunoSEQ version 4 assay in survey mode. The assay was immunoSEQ multiplex PCR, and TCRdb's table has in-frame clones only and misses some. The sample lists 30,000 or so clones; roughly four fifths were seen once.

The clonotype was recovered from an adult woman with HIV who was CMV-seropositive. The V and J genes are TRBV9 and TRBJ1-1, with a possible D match to TRBD1 (5 bases). This material consisted of CD4+ T cells sorted from PBMCs after roughly 18-hour stimulation, taken from a patient who received antiretroviral therapy. The CDR3: CASSSKDTGAFF. Written as DNA, the CDR3 is TGTGCCAGCAGCTCCAAGGACACGGGAGCTTTCTTT.